Listed below are T cell receptor beta chains from one sample, sequenced in a study of vaccination and CD4 T cells after COVID-19. No antigen has been assigned to these receptors. TCRdb fed the PCR reads into MiXCR, producing one record per CDR3 protein. The table includes about 5,400 distinct CDR3 sequences, about 34% detected once. Specimen: CD4+ T cells from blood, cultured in vitro, collected after SARS-CoV-2 vaccination. The receptors stem from a human donor who had recovered from COVID-19. Each CDR3 is given with its conserved first and last residue. The D gene is left open where the match is weak. Clone size is not always given. Where it is, it says once, few, many or a class for expanded clones.

>few|TRBD2|TRBV29-1|TRBJ2-2
TGCAGCGCCCGGACTAGCGGGAGGGAGGGCACCGGGGAGCTGTTTTTT
CSARTSGREGTGELFF
>few|.|TRBV4-1|TRBJ1-2
TGCGCCAGCAGCCAAGATCAAGGGTTGGACTATGGCTACACCTTC
CASSQDQGLDYGYTF
>once|.|TRBV4-1|TRBJ1-2
TGCGCCAGCAGCCAACCCCGTGGAAGGGGGAGCTATGGCTACACCTTC
CASSQPRGRGSYGYTF
>.|TRBD1|TRBV10-2|TRBJ1-1
TGCGCCAGCAGTTCCCAGGGGGCGGACACTGAAGCTTTCTTT
CASSSQGADTEAFF
>.|.|TRBV7-9|TRBJ2-7
TGTGCCAGCAGCTTAGGGAGCGCGCACTACGAGCAGTACTTC
CASSLGSAHYEQYF
>.|.|TRBV5-6|TRBJ1-5
TGTGCCAGCAGCCTCCGCGGGGGAAAGGATCAGCCCCAGCATTTT
CASSLRGGKDQPQHF
>few|TRBD2|TRBV6-2/TRBV6-3|TRBJ2-2
TGTGCCAGCAGTCCCCTAGCGGGGGCCACCGGGGAGCTGTTTTTT
CASSPLAGATGELFF
>few|TRBD1|TRBV6-1|TRBJ1-6
TGTGCCAGCAGGGGGACAGATAATTCACCCCTCCACTTT
CASRGTDNSPLHF
>few|.|TRBV6-1|TRBJ1-1
TGTGCCAGCAGTGAGAAACAGCTTCTGAACACTGAAGCTTTCTTT
CASSEKQLLNTEAFF
>few|TRBD2|TRBV7-9|TRBJ2-3
TGTGCCAGCAGCTTATCCACTAGCGTCCGCACAGATACGCAGTATTTT
CASSLSTSVRTDTQYF
>medium-sized|.|TRBV19|TRBJ1-4
TGTGCCAGTAGTATCAGTACAACTAATGAAAAACTGTTTTTT
CASSISTTNEKLFF
>.|.|TRBV7-2|TRBJ1-1
TGTGCCAGCAGCTTAGAGGCCCCTGCGAGGTCGGGTACTGAAGCTTTCTTT
CASSLEAPARSGTEAFF
>few|TRBD2|TRBV27|TRBJ2-5
TGTGCCACTAAACTAAGCGGGAGGGAGACCCAGTACTTC
CATKLSGRETQYF
>.|.|TRBV4-1|TRBJ2-1
TGCGCCAGCAGCCAAGTCGACATGGGACTGAACTACAATGAGCAGTTCTTC
CASSQVDMGLNYNEQFF
>.|TRBD2|TRBV7-9|TRBJ2-1
TGTGCCAGCAGCCTCGGACTAGCGGTCAGTTTGCAGTTCTTC
CASSLGLAVSLQFF
>few|.|TRBV6-1|TRBJ1-1
TGTGCCAGCAGGCGGGTCGACACTGAAGCTTTCTTT
CASRRVDTEAFF
>few|.|TRBV2|TRBJ2-7
TGTGCCAGCGAAGGCCTGTCCTTCGAGCAGTACTTC
CASEGLSFEQYF
>few|TRBD2|TRBV20-1|TRBJ2-7
TGCAGTGCGCACACTAGCGGGAACTACGAGCAGTACTTC
CSAHTSGNYEQYF
>few|.|TRBV7-8|TRBJ2-1
TGTGCCAGCAGCTTAGCGGGTCTAGCGACTGGGAATGAGCAGTTCTTC
CASSLAGLATGNEQFF
>few|.|TRBV20-1|TRBJ1-4
TGCAGTGCTAGAGATGTCCGGGAAGGGGAAAAACTGTTTTTT
CSARDVREGEKLFF
>.|.|TRBV11-3|TRBJ2-5
TGTGCCAGCAGCTTAGGGGGGTGGGGCAGACTCCAAGAGACCCAGTACTTC
CASSLGGWGRLQETQYF
>.|.|TRBV5-8|TRBJ1-5
TGTGCCAGCAGCCTGAAGGCGGAGAATAGGTTAAATCAGCCCCAGCATTTT
CASSLKAENRLNQPQHF
>.|.|TRBV5-5|TRBJ2-7
TGTGCCAGCAGCTTTAACTACGAGCAGTACTTC
CASSFNYEQYF
>few|.|TRBV11-3|TRBJ2-4
TGTGCCAGCGAAGGGATAGCCAAAAACATTCAGTACTTC
CASEGIAKNIQYF
>few|.|TRBV10-3|TRBJ2-1
TGTGCCATCAGGGTTAACCCGCCGGGCTCCTACAATGAGCAGTTCTTC
CAIRVNPPGSYNEQFF
>few|.|TRBV29-1|TRBJ1-5
TGCAGCGTCGCGGACGGGGTCCTCGGAAGGCAGCCCCAGCATTTT
CSVADGVLGRQPQHF
>.|TRBD2|TRBV7-9|TRBJ2-3
TGTGCCAGCAGGCCGACTAGCGGGAGTCCAGATACGCAGTATTTT
CASRPTSGSPDTQYF
>.|.|TRBV19|TRBJ1-1
TGTGCCAGTATGGGGACGAGAGTAAATCGTTGGACTGAAGCTTTCTTT
CASMGTRVNRWTEAFF
>.|TRBD1|TRBV18|TRBJ2-7
TGTGCCAGCTCACTTGGGACAGGCTTTACCTACGAGCAGTACTTC
CASSLGTGFTYEQYF
>.|.|TRBV30|TRBJ1-5
TGTGCCTGGAGACCTTTAGGGGGAGTCGGCAATCAGCCCCAGCATTTT
CAWRPLGGVGNQPQHF
>.|.|TRBV6-4|TRBJ2-7
TGTGCCAGCAGTCCGAAGCAGGAGAGTTCGAGAGAGCAGTACTTC
CASSPKQESSREQYF
>.|TRBD1|TRBV19|TRBJ1-5
TGTGCCAGTAGTATTCGAACAGGGGTTGATCAGCCCCAGCATTTT
CASSIRTGVDQPQHF
>medium-sized|TRBD1|TRBV6-1|TRBJ1-2
TGTGCCAGCAGTAACAGGGGGCGCTTAGGTGGCTACACCTTC
CASSNRGRLGGYTF
>.|.|TRBV11-3|TRBJ2-5
TGTGCCAGCAGCACCTTCGGCCAAGAGACCCAGTACTTC
CASSTFGQETQYF
>.|TRBD2|TRBV20-1|TRBJ2-1
TGCAGTGCTGATCAAAGCGGGGGGGGCTACAATGAGCAGTTCTTC
CSADQSGGGYNEQFF
>.|.|TRBV5-6|TRBJ2-7
TGTGCCAGCAGCTTGGCGGGGGCCTTACCCTACGAGCAGTACTTC
CASSLAGALPYEQYF
>.|TRBD1|TRBV11-2|TRBJ1-3
TGTGCCAGCAGCTTCCCGACAGGGGGAGGCACCATATATTTT
CASSFPTGGGTIYF
>.|.|TRBV28|TRBJ2-1
TGTGCCAGCAGTACTGGACGTCCGCCGTGGAGGACCGCCGGCTCCTACAATGAGCAGTTCTTC
CASSTGRPPWRTAGSYNEQFF
>few|TRBD2|TRBV5-4|TRBJ2-5
TGTGCCAGCAGCCTGGAGGGACTAGCGGGAAAAGAGACCCAGTACTTC
CASSLEGLAGKETQYF
>few|TRBD1|TRBV29-1|TRBJ2-5
TGCAGCGGTCACAGGGGGCGGGAGACCCAGTACTTC
CSGHRGRETQYF
>.|.|TRBV7-9|TRBJ2-6
TGTGCCAGCAGCTTCCAAGCCCGGAGGATCTCTGGGGCCAACGTCCTGACTTTC
CASSFQARRISGANVLTF
>.|TRBD1|TRBV20-1|TRBJ1-6
TGCAGTGCTAATGGACAGGCCGATAATTCACCCCTCCACTTT
CSANGQADNSPLHF
>.|.|TRBV20-1|TRBJ1-1
TGCAGTGCTAGAGATCGGACACCTCCTTATCGAGCTTTCTTT
CSARDRTPPYRAFF
>.|.|TRBV27|TRBJ1-6
TGTGCCAGCAGGGGATGGGGGAATTCACCCCTCCACTTT
CASRGWGNSPLHF
>.|.|TRBV5-1|TRBJ2-5
TGCGCCAGCAGCTTCCAAGAGACCCAGTACTTC
CASSFQETQYF
>.|.|TRBV6-5|TRBJ1-1
TGTGCCAGCAGTTACTCCCCGGATCAAAGTGATGGAGCTTTCTTT
CASSYSPDQSDGAFF
>few|TRBD2|TRBV10-3|TRBJ2-1
TGTGCCATCAGTGAGACACAACTAGCGGCCTACAATGAGCAGTTCTTC
CAISETQLAAYNEQFF
>once|.|TRBV19|TRBJ1-2
TGTGCCAGTAGCAAATCTAACTACAGGGACGCCTATGGCTACACCTTC
CASSKSNYRDAYGYTF
>.|TRBD2|TRBV2|TRBJ2-2
TGTGCCAGCAAATGGGGGGGGAACACCGGGGAGCTGTTTTTT
CASKWGGNTGELFF
>.|.|TRBV27|TRBJ1-2
TGTGCCAGCAGTCGGGCTTTCTACGATGGCTACACCTTC
CASSRAFYDGYTF
>.|.|TRBV28|TRBJ2-7
TGTGCCAGCAGTAGCGGTCCATCCTACGAGCAGTACTTC
CASSSGPSYEQYF
>few|TRBD2|TRBV10-3|TRBJ2-2
TGTGCCACCTGGGCCGGGACTAGCTGGAACACCGGGGAGCTGTTTTTT
CATWAGTSWNTGELFF
>few|.|TRBV6-5|TRBJ1-1
TGTGCCAGCAGTTACTCAGGAGTGAACACTGAAGCTTTCTTT
CASSYSGVNTEAFF
>.|.|TRBV5-4|TRBJ2-2
TGTGCCAGCAGCTCCGGGACCCTCAACACCGGGGAGCTGTTTTTT
CASSSGTLNTGELFF
>.|.|TRBV7-9|TRBJ2-3
TGTGCCAGCAGCCTACTGGGGAGCACAGATACGCAGTATTTT
CASSLLGSTDTQYF
>few|TRBD1|TRBV7-2|TRBJ1-1
TGTGCCAGCAGCGCGACAGGGAGGGGCACTGAAGCTTTCTTT
CASSATGRGTEAFF
>few|TRBD1|TRBV19|TRBJ1-1
TGTGCCAGTAGTGTCGTGCAGGGGGCCCGGACTGAAGCTTTCTTT
CASSVVQGARTEAFF
>few|TRBD2|TRBV20-1|TRBJ2-1
TGCAGTGCTCCCCCCCCGGCTAGCGGGAACAATGAGCAGTTCTTC
CSAPPPASGNNEQFF
>few|.|TRBV5-8|TRBJ2-3
TGTGCCAGCAGCTTGGGCCTTCCCCCAGATACGCAGTATTTT
CASSLGLPPDTQYF
>few|.|TRBV20-1|TRBJ2-1
TGCAGTGCCCCCGCCCCTGCCTACAATGAGCAGTTCTTC
CSAPAPAYNEQFF